The rows below give T cell receptor beta chains drawn from one sample of a study of blood T cell repertoires in COVID-19. The repertoire was sequenced with immunoSEQ multiplex PCR; TCRdb's copy has only in-frame clones and lacks some. There are just under 150,000 clones in the sample; about 86% occur only once, and over 8.5% lies in the top ten. The material sequenced was peripheral blood. These receptors all come from a woman in her forties or fifties with active or convalescent COVID-19. CDR3s include the opening cysteine and the closing phenylalanine or tryptophan. D genes are given only for firm matches. Not all rows give a size; the values are once, few, many and, for expanded clones, a class.

D,length,J,size,V,DNA,CDR3
.,15,TRBJ1-3,.,TRBV4-1,TGCGCCAGCAGCCAAGCGGACAAGTCTGGAAACACCATATATTTT,CASSQADKSGNTIYF
.,12,TRBJ2-1,.,TRBV19,TGTGCCAGTAAGGGGGACTACAATGAGCAGTTCTTC,CASKGDYNEQFF
TRBD1,14,TRBJ1-2,.,TRBV18,TGTGCCAGCTCAACAGGGGGATGCGGCGGGGGCTACACCTTC,CASSTGGCGGGYTF
.,17,TRBJ2-3,.,TRBV19,TGTGCCAGTAGAAAATGGGGGGGGCCAAACCGCACAGATACGCAGTATTTT,CASRKWGGPNRTDTQYF
TRBD1,14,TRBJ1-5,.,TRBV15,TGTGCCACCAGCTTTGACAGGGAACGCCAGCCCCAGCATTTT,CATSFDRERQPQHF
TRBD1,13,TRBJ1-2,.,TRBV29-1,TGCAGCGCCCTGACAGGGGGTAACTATGGCTACACCTTC,CSALTGGNYGYTF
.,13,TRBJ2-7,.,TRBV7-2,TGTGCCTCACGGACAGAAGTTCGTTACGAGCAGTACTTC,CASRTEVRYEQYF
.,12,TRBJ1-5,.,TRBV30,TGTGCCTGGAGTGGAGGCAATGGCCCCCAGCATTTT,CAWSGGNGPQHF
TRBD1,15,TRBJ1-1,.,TRBV5-5,TGTGCCAGCAGCTCTCGAGACAGGGGAATCACTGAAGCTTTCTTT,CASSSRDRGITEAFF
TRBD1,21,TRBJ1-6,few,TRBV19,TGTGCCAGTAGTGCGATAACAGCGAGGGGGCCCGAAGCGGCCTATAATTCACCCCTCCACTTT,CASSAITARGPEAAYNSPLHF
.,14,TRBJ1-3,once,TRBV19,TGTGCCAGTATCCAGGGTCTCTCTGGAAACACCATATATTTT,CASIQGLSGNTIYF
TRBD2,16,TRBJ2-5,once,TRBV19,TGTGCCAGTAGTCTCACCCTAGCGGGAGTCGGGGAGACCCAGTACTTC,CASSLTLAGVGETQYF
.,15,TRBJ2-1,.,TRBV5-1,TGCGCCAGCGGACCGGAGGGTAGCTCCTACAATGAGCAGTTCTTC,CASGPEGSSYNEQFF
.,16,TRBJ1-1,.,TRBV11-2,TGTGCCAGCAGCTCGAGGGACACCTGGGGAGACACTGAAGCTTTCTTT,CASSSRDTWGDTEAFF
.,13,TRBJ1-2,.,TRBV12-3/TRBV12-4,TGTGCCAGCACCGAAGGACATAACTATGGCTACACCTTC,CASTEGHNYGYTF
.,14,TRBJ1-2,.,TRBV4-1,TGCGCCAGCAGCCAAGAATCGGTCGGCTATGGCTACACCTTC,CASSQESVGYGYTF
.,14,TRBJ1-5,.,TRBV19,TGTGCCAGTAGTATCGGGGGGAAACTGATAGCCCAGCATTTT,CASSIGGKLIAQHF
.,14,TRBJ1-5,.,TRBV5-8,TGTGCCAGCAGCAGCAGGGGACCCGATCAGCCCCAGCATTTT,CASSSRGPDQPQHF
.,15,TRBJ1-6,.,TRBV19,TGTGCCAGTAGTATAGTTGGCAGGGCCAGTTCACCCCTCCACTTT,CASSIVGRASSPLHF
TRBD1,15,TRBJ2-2,.,TRBV14,TGTGCCAGCAGACCCGGGACAGGGGGCACCGGGGAGCTGTTTTTT,CASRPGTGGTGELFF
TRBD1,13,TRBJ2-3,.,TRBV12-3/TRBV12-4,TGTGCCAGCACCGTCGACAGGGGGGATACGCAGTATTTT,CASTVDRGDTQYF
.,12,TRBJ1-2,once,TRBV10-2,TGCGCCAGCGAAGGGAGCTCCTATGGCTACACCTTC,CASEGSSYGYTF
TRBD1,13,TRBJ2-5,.,TRBV27,TGTGCCAGCAGTTTTAACAGGGGGGAGACCCAGTACTTC,CASSFNRGETQYF
TRBD2,14,TRBJ2-1,.,TRBV29-1,TGCAGCGTTGCTGGGGGAGGGGTCTACAATGAGCAGTTCTTC,CSVAGGGVYNEQFF
.,14,TRBJ1-2,.,TRBV4-2,TGTGCCAGCAGCCAAGAATCCGTGAACTATGGCTACACCTTC,CASSQESVNYGYTF
TRBD1,16,TRBJ1-6,.,TRBV9,TGTGCCAGCAGCGTAGGAACGACAGGGGGAGGTTCACCCCTCCACTTT,CASSVGTTGGGSPLHF
TRBD1,15,TRBJ1-6,.,TRBV30,TGTGCCTGGGCACAGGGGGCGCAGTATAATTCACCCCTCCACTTT,CAWAQGAQYNSPLHF